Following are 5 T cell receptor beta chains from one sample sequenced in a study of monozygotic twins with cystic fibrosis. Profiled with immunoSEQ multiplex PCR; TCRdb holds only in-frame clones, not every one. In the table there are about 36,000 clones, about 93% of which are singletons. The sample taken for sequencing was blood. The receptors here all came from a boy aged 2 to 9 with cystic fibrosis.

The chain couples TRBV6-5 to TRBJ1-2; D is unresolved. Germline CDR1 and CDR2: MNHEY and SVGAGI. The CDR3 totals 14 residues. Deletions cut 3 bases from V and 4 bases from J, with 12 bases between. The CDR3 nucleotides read TGTGCCAGCAGTTATGCGAGGGAGGGCTATGGCTACACCTTC. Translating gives CASSYAREGYGYTF.

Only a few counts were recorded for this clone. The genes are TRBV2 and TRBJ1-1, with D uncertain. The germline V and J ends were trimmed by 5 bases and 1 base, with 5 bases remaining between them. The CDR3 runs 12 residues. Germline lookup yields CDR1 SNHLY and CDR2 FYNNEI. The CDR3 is CASSRQNTEAFF. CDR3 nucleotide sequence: TGTGCCAGCAGTCGACAGAACACTGAAGCTTTCTTT.

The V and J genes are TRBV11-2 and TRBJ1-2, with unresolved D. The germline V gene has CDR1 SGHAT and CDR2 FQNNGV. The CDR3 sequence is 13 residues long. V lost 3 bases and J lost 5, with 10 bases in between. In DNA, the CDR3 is TGTGCCAGCAGCTTCCGGACCGCGTATGGCTACACCTTC. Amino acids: CASSFRTAYGYTF.

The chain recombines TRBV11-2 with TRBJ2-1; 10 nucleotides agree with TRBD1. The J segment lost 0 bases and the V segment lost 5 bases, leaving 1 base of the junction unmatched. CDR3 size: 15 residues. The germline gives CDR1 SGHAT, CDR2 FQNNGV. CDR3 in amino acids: CASSRTGGSYNEQFF. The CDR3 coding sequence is TGTGCCAGCAGCCGGACAGGGGGCTCCTACAATGAGCAGTTCTTC.

The CDR3 region is CASTLGTGGKTEAFF. CDR3 bases: TGTGCCAGCACCCTAGGGACAGGGGGCAAGACTGAAGCTTTCTTT. This chain uses TRBV7-9 with TRBJ1-1; 12 bases fit TRBD1. This CDR3 comprises 15 residues. The germline CDR1 and CDR2 sequences are SEHNR and FQNEAQ (reference sequence). The trim removed 7 bases at V and 5 bases at J, leaving 8 bases unmatched.